Listed here are 16 T cell receptor beta chains from one sample, sequenced in a study of shared clonotypes between healthy human individuals. Sequencing was performed with immunoSEQ multiplex PCR; in TCRdb, only in-frame clones are kept and a portion is missing. Of 2.3 million or so clones in the sample, 85% to 95% were seen once. The sequenced sample consisted of naive CD4+ T cells from PBMCs. Stated subset: CD45RA+ positively selected. Source of these receptors: a man younger than 35 in good health. Some clones in this sample may be carry-over from other donors' samples.

The chain uses TRBV5-1 and TRBJ2-6; D remains unclear. CDR1 SGHRS and CDR2 YFSETQ come from the germline V gene. V was cut by 4 bases and J by 8 bases, with 10 bases left in between. This CDR3 has 13 amino acids. CDR3 bases: TGCGCCAGCAGCATTCTGGATACCAACGTCCTGACTTTC. Amino acids: CASSILDTNVLTF.

Remarks on this clone: Other DNA sequences within the sample encode an identical CDR3. The chain couples TRBV19 to TRBJ1-5; D gene uncertain. Germline V CDR1 and CDR2: LNHDA, SQIVND (reference sequence). CDR3 length equals 13 residues. Trimming took off 4 bases at V and 0 bases at J, with 4 bases between the two ends. CDR3 DNA sequence: TGTGCCAGTAGTAAATATAGCAATCAGCCCCAGCATTTT. It translates to CASSKYSNQPQHF. Filled out from reference TRBV19 and TRBJ1-5, the complete variable domain reads DGGITQSPKYLFRKEGQNVTLSCEQNLNHDAMYWYRQDPGQGLRLIYYSQIVNDFQKGDIAEGYSVSREKKESFPLTVTSAQKNPTAFYLCASSKYSNQPQHFGDGTRLSIL.

The chain couples TRBV11-2 to TRBJ2-1; no reliable D call. Looked up from germline, CDR1 is SGHAT and CDR2 is FQNNGV. V lost 5 bases, J lost 7 bases, and 15 bases lay in between. This CDR3 region has 14 residues. CDR3 coding DNA: TGTGCCAGCAGCCCCCGCAGGTTTGGGAATGAGCAGTTCTTC. As protein: CASSPRRFGNEQFF. The variable domain in full, with the rest retrieved from reference TRBV11-2 and TRBJ2-1, is EAGVAQSPRYKIIEKRQSVAFWCNPISGHATLYWYQQILGQGPKLLIQFQNNGVVDDSQLPKDRFSAERLKGVDSTLKIQPAKLEDSAVYLCASSPRRFGNEQFFGPGTRLTVL.

This clone is a singleton in its sample. The rearrangement links TRBV27 to TRBJ2-2, with 7 bases lining up with TRBD1. Germline loops: CDR1 MNHEY, CDR2 SMNVEV (reference sequence). The ends lost 7 bases at V and 5 bases at J; junction bases unmatched: 7. CDR3 length: 14 residues. CDR3 nucleotides: TGTGCCAGCAAGAAACAGGGGTCAACCGGGGAGCTGTTTTTT. Translation gives CASKKQGSTGELFF.

V usage is TRBV28 and J usage is TRBJ1-4, with D maybe TRBD1 (5 bases). Germline loops: CDR1 MDHEN, CDR2 SYDVKM. The CDR3 sequence is 16 residues long. Trimming removed 6 bases at V and 7 bases at J, with 21 bases between. The CDR3 protein is CASSQLGRGSGEKLFF. CDR3 bases: TGTGCCAGCAGCCAATTGGGGCGGGGGTCGGGTGAAAAACTGTTTTTT.

This clone was seen a single time. The J gene is TRBJ2-1, the V gene TRBV6-5; TRBD1 might be the D (6 bases). V was clipped by 5 bases and J by 5 bases, with 16 bases between them. CDR1 is MNHEY, CDR2 SVGAGI, per germline. This CDR3 is built from 15 residues. The CDR3 DNA sequence: TGTGCCAGCAGTCAGAACAGGGATCGAGACAATGAGCAGTTCTTC. Its protein is CASSQNRDRDNEQFF.

The rearrangement joins TRBV5-1 to TRBJ1-1; no definite D call. V was cut by 4 bases and J by 0 bases, with 7 bases left in between. This CDR3 comprises 13 residues. Looked up from germline, CDR1 is SGHRS and CDR2 is YFSETQ. CDR3 DNA: TGCGCCAGCAGCGTGACTGTGAACACTGAAGCTTTCTTT. It translates to CASSVTVNTEAFF.

The rearrangement uses TRBV9 and TRBJ1-4; 7 bases align to TRBD1. The CDR3 is 14 amino acids. V lost 3 bases to trimming and J lost 12 bases; unmatched junction nucleotides: 11. In germline, CDR1 is SGDLS, CDR2 YYNGEE. CDR3 protein: CASSGMTGTGELFF. In DNA, the CDR3 is TGTGCCAGCAGCGGGATGACAGGGACTGGAGAACTGTTTTTT.

The chain employs TRBV27 and TRBJ2-1, with 8 bases matching TRBD2. V lost 6 bases, J lost 3 bases, and 7 bases stayed unmatched. Germline loops: CDR1 MNHEY, CDR2 SMNVEV (reference sequence). The CDR3 covers 15 residues. CDR3 region: CASRVLADHYNEQFF. CDR3 nucleotides: TGTGCCAGCAGGGTACTAGCGGACCACTACAATGAGCAGTTCTTC.

The V and J genes are TRBV15 and TRBJ2-5, with 7 bases fitting TRBD2. V lost 6 bases to trimming and J lost 5 bases; unmatched junction nucleotides: 12. The CDR3 is 15 residues long. Germline V CDR1 and CDR2: LNHNV, YYDKDF (reference sequence). In nucleotides, the CDR3 is TGTGCCACCAGAAGGGGCGGGAGCTCTGAGGAGACCCAGTACTTC. Its translation: CATRRGGSSEETQYF.

The gene calls are TRBV28 and TRBJ1-2; perhaps TRBD1 as D (5 bases). V lost 7 bases and J 8 bases, leaving 14 bases between the germline ends. Germline V gives CDR1 MDHEN, CDR2 SYDVKM. This CDR3 is built from 12 residues. CDR3 sequence: CASTSQGFGYTF. CDR3 bases: TGTGCCAGCACCTCCCAGGGCTTCGGCTACACCTTC.

The chain is built from TRBV30 and TRBJ2-5; D unclear. Per germline, CDR1 GTSNPN and CDR2 SVGIG (reference sequence). The CDR3 is made up of 15 amino acids. Deletions cut 0 bases from V and 6 bases from J, with 17 bases between. The CDR3 DNA follows: TGTGCCTGGAGTGTTAGGCCAGGTGATCTGAAGACCCAGTACTTC. Encoded protein: CAWSVRPGDLKTQYF. Based on the CDR3 plus reference TRBV30 and TRBJ2-5, the full variable domain is SQTIHQWPATLVQPVGSPLSLECTVEGTSNPNLYWYRQAAGRGLQLLFYSVGIGQISSEVPQNLSASRPQDRQFILSSKKLLLSDSGFYLCAWSVRPGDLKTQYFGPGTRLLVL.

This clone was recorded only once. The V and J genes are TRBV5-4 and TRBJ2-3, with a tentative D call TRBD1 (6 bases). With 2 bases removed from V and 4 bases from J, the gap between germline ends came to 11 bases. Looked up from germline, CDR1 is SGHNT and CDR2 is YYREEE (reference sequence). The length of the CDR3 is 14 residues. This chain's CDR3 is CASSLNRAPDTQYF. The CDR3, as DNA: TGTGCCAGCAGCTTAAACAGGGCGCCAGATACGCAGTATTTT.

J is TRBJ2-2 and V is TRBV2, with 7 bases identical to TRBD2. CDR1 SNHLY and CDR2 FYNNEI come from the germline V gene. CDR3 length equals 15 residues. V shed 6 bases, J shed 5 bases, and the junction held 9 bases outside the gene matches. The CDR3 is CASSVSGPGTGELFF. Written as DNA, the CDR3 is TGTGCCAGCAGCGTTAGCGGGCCTGGAACCGGGGAGCTGTTTTTT.

This clone was detected only once. V is TRBV11-2 and J is TRBJ2-3, with a weak D call TRBD2 (6 bases). CDR1 is SGHAT and CDR2 is FQNNGV in the germline V gene. The CDR3 loop spans 17 amino acids. V was clipped by 0 bases and J by 4 bases, with 17 bases between them. The CDR3 sequence is CASSLDPGRLGADTQYF. In DNA form, the CDR3 reads TGTGCCAGCAGCTTAGATCCAGGGAGGCTAGGTGCAGATACGCAGTATTTT.

The genes are TRBV2 and TRBJ2-1, with 8 bases identical to TRBD1. J lost 8 bases, V lost 6 bases, and 12 bases had no gene match. This CDR3 is built from 15 residues. Germline CDR1 is SNHLY and CDR2 is FYNNEI. The CDR3 here is CASSPRTGQGHEQFF. The CDR3 DNA reads as TGTGCCAGCAGCCCCAGAACCGGACAGGGTCATGAGCAGTTCTTC.